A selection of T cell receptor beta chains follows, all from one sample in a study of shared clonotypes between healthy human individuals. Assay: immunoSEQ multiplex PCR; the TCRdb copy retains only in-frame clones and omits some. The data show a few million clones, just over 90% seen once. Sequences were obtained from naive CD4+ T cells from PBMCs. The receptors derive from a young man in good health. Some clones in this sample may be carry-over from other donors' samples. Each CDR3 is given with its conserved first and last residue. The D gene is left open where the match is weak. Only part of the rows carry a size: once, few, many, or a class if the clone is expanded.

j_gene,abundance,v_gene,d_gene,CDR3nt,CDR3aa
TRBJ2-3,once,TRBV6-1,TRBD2,TGTGCCAGCAGTCTGGTAGCGGGGAACACAGATACGCAGTATTTT,CASSLVAGNTDTQYF
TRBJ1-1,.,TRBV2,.,TGTGCCAGCACCCCGGCGAGGGGCCGGACTGAAGCTTTCTTT,CASTPARGRTEAFF
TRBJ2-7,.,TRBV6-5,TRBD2,TGTGCCAGCAGTTACGACGCGGGAGGCACCTACGAGCAGTACTTC,CASSYDAGGTYEQYF
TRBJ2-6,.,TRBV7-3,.,TGTGCCAGCAGCCCAGGCGGGTACCCTGGGGCCAACGTCCTGACTTTC,CASSPGGYPGANVLTF
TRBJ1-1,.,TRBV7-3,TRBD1,TGTGCCAGCAGCCCCGGGACAGGGCGCACTGAAGCTTTCTTT,CASSPGTGRTEAFF
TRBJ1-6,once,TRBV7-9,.,TGTGCCAGCAGCTCTATAAGTAATTCACCCCTCCACTTT,CASSSISNSPLHF
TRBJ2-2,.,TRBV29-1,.,TGCAGCGTTGTGGGTAAATACACCGGGGAGCTGTTTTTT,CSVVGKYTGELFF
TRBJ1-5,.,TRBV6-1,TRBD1,TGTGCCAGCACTATTGGGACAGTCAATCAGCCCCAGCATTTT,CASTIGTVNQPQHF
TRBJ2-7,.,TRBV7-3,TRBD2,TGTGCCAGCAGCTTATCTAGCGGCTTTTCCTACGAGCAGTACTTC,CASSLSSGFSYEQYF
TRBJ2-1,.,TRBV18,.,TGTGCCAGCTCACCACTATCCTCTTCGGATGAGCAGTTCTTC,CASSPLSSSDEQFF
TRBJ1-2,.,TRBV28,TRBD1,TGTGCCAGCAGGGAAGAACCGGGACAGGGACGGGTAGGCTTTGGCTACACCTTC,CASREEPGQGRVGFGYTF
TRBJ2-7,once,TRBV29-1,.,TGCAGCGTTGGAGAGCGGCGCTCCTACGAGCAGTACTTC,CSVGERRSYEQYF
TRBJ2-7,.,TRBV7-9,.,TGTGCCAGCAGCCTCAAGGCGGGGTCCCAGGAGCAGTACTTC,CASSLKAGSQEQYF
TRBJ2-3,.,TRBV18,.,TGTGCCAGCTCACCACCGGACCCCGCAGATACGCAGTATTTT,CASSPPDPADTQYF
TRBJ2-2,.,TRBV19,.,TGTGCCAGTAGTATGGTCACGGGGAGTACCGGGGAGCTGTTTTTT,CASSMVTGSTGELFF
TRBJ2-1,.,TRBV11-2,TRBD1,TGTGCCAGCAGCTTAGGACGGACAGGGGTTCTGGGTGAGCAGTTCTTC,CASSLGRTGVLGEQFF
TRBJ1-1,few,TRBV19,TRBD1,TGTGCCAGTAGACCTCTACGCCCGGACAGGAGAGGCATGAACACTGAAGCTTTCTTT,CASRPLRPDRRGMNTEAFF
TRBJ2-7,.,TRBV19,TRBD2,TGTGCCAGTAGTATTAAGGGCGGGAGTTCTTACGAGCAGTACTTC,CASSIKGGSSYEQYF
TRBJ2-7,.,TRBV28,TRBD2,TGTGCACACTCGGGTAGCGGGAGAACTCGTGAGCAGTACTTC,CAHSGSGRTREQYF
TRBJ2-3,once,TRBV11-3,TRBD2,TGTGCCAGCAGCTTAGGGACTAGCGGATTCACAGATACGCAGTATTTT,CASSLGTSGFTDTQYF
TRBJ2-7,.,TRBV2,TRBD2,TGTGCCAGCATGGGGACTAGCGGGACGCCATCCTACGAGCAGTACTTC,CASMGTSGTPSYEQYF
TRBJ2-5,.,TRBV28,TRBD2,TGTGCCAGCGGGTCTTCTAGCGGGGAGACCCAGTACTTC,CASGSSSGETQYF
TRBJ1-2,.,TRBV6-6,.,TGTGCCAGCAGTTTGGGACTCCTTAACTATGGCTACACCTTC,CASSLGLLNYGYTF
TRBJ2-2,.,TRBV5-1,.,TGCGCCAGCAGCGAACAAGACGGGGAGCTGTTTTTT,CASSEQDGELFF
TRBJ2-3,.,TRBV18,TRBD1,TGTGCCAGCTCACCACGGGACAGGGGATCCGGCACAGATACGCAGTATTTT,CASSPRDRGSGTDTQYF
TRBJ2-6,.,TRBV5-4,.,TGTGCCAGCAGACCGAGCCTGAGTGGTTCTGGGGCCAACGTCCTGACTTTC,CASRPSLSGSGANVLTF
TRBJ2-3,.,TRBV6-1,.,TGTGCCAGCAGTGCCACAGGGAGCCCAAGCACAGATACGCAGTATTTT,CASSATGSPSTDTQYF
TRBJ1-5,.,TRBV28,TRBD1,TGTGCCACGGTCGACAGGGCCATTTGGGTTGGTCAGCCCCAGCATTTT,CATVDRAIWVGQPQHF
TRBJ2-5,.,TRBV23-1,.,TGCGCCAGCAGCCAAAGGGTGACCCAGTACTTC,CASSQRVTQYF
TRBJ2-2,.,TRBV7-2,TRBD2,TGTGCCAGCAGCTCCGGACTAGCGGGACTCACCGGGGAGCTGTTTTTT,CASSSGLAGLTGELFF
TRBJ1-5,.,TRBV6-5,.,TGTGCCAGCACCCATCCTGGACTACAGCCCCAGCATTTT,CASTHPGLQPQHF
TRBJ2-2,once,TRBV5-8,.,TGTGCCAGCAGCTTGGGGCAGCTTGAGGGGGAGCTGTTTTTT,CASSLGQLEGELFF
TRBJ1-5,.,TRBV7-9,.,TGTGCCAGCAGCTTGGCGGGGGCAAGGATACTGGTACCCTCTCAGCCCCAGCATTTT,CASSLAGARILVPSQPQHF
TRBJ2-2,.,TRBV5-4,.,TGTGCCAGCAGCTTGGACAGAAACACCGGGGAGCTGTTTTTT,CASSLDRNTGELFF
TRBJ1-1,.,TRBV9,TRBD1,TGTGCCAGCAGCCCGAGAGTCACAGGGGAGAACACTGAAGCTTTCTTT,CASSPRVTGENTEAFF
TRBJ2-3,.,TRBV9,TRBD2,TGTGCCAGCAGCGTAGGGTTGGCGGGAGTCACAGATACGCAGTATTTT,CASSVGLAGVTDTQYF
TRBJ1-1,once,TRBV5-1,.,TGCGCCAGCAGCTTAAGTGGGAACATGAACACTGAAGCTTTCTTT,CASSLSGNMNTEAFF
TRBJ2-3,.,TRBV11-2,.,TGTGCCAGCAGCTCGCACCTTACTCCGGGACCCTTCACAGATACGCAGTATTTT,CASSSHLTPGPFTDTQYF
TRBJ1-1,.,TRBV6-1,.,TGTGCCAGCAGTGAAGTACCCGGACAGCACACTGAAGCTTTCTTT,CASSEVPGQHTEAFF
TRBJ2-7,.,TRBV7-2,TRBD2,TGTGCCAGCAGCTTAATAGCGGGCTACGAGCAGTACTTC,CASSLIAGYEQYF